The sequence of this TCR beta chain was determined in a study of blood T cell repertoires in COVID-19. This CDR3 has 12 amino acids. Trimming stripped 1 base from V and 7 bases from J, with 7 bases between. Looked up from germline, CDR1 is MNHNS and CDR2 is SASEGT. Authors' processing steps: Researchers report that nucleated cell counts were estimated from reference gene primer amplification. Generated by immunoSEQ multiplex PCR, the TCRdb table keeps only in-frame clones and is missing some. V, J and clone size are taken as reported in that table, and D and trimming were inferred from the DNA itself. This table holds under 500,000 clones, around 89% found once. In this sample, this clone turned up a few times.

V gene TRBV6-1 combines with J gene TRBJ1-1, with a weak D call TRBD1 (6 bases). Sequencing was done on a sample of peripheral blood. This receptor was taken from a woman in her 30s with acute or convalescent COVID-19. The CDR3 loop reads CASSEVRGEAFF. CDR3 bases: TGTGCCAGCAGTGAAGTCAGGGGTGAAGCTTTCTTT.